A selection of T cell receptor beta chains follows, all from one sample in a study of post-analysis software for immune sequencing data. TCRdb re-called the PCR reads with MiXCR, one entry per CDR3 protein. The sample carries roughly 600,000 distinct CDR3 sequences, roughly 45% recorded once. Sequences were obtained from blood. These receptors came from a girl aged 5 to 17 with multiple sclerosis. CDR3s include the opening cysteine and the closing phenylalanine or tryptophan. Each record gives: J gene, clone size, D gene, V gene, CDR3 DNA, CDR3 protein. A D gene is named only where the DNA matches it firmly. Only some rows state a clone size, as once, few, many or a class for expanded clones.

TRBJ2-5 | . | TRBD2 | TRBV6-5 | TGTGCCGGCAGTGTGACTAGCGGGGGGGGTAGAGAGCAGTACTTC | CAGSVTSGGGREQYF
TRBJ2-5 | . | . | TRBV7-8 | TGTGCCAGCAGCCCTCGACGGCGGTTCGTGCAAGTGGAGACCCAGTACTTC | CASSPRRRFVQVETQYF
TRBJ2-1 | . | TRBD2 | TRBV19 | TGTGCCAGTAGTATTGTTCCGGGGGGACTAGCGGATTACAATGAGCAGTTCTTC | CASSIVPGGLADYNEQFF
TRBJ1-2 | . | . | TRBV6-2/TRBV6-3 | TGTGCCAGCAGTCCTTCCGGGACGCACTATGGCTACACCTTC | CASSPSGTHYGYTF
TRBJ2-1 | few | . | TRBV7-9 | TGTGCCAGCAGCCATCCTTTAGCGAACAATGAGCAGTTCTTC | CASSHPLANNEQFF
TRBJ2-4 | . | . | TRBV9 | TGTGCCAGCAGCTCTCACAGGGGGGGCTTCGGCATTCAGTACTTC | CASSSHRGGFGIQYF
TRBJ2-1 | . | . | TRBV20-1 | TGCAGTGCTAGGGGGCCCAATGAGCAGTTCTTC | CSARGPNEQFF
TRBJ2-7 | few | . | TRBV12-3/TRBV12-4 | TGTGCCGGCAGTCACGTCAGGCTTTCCTACGAGCAGTACTTC | CAGSHVRLSYEQYF
TRBJ2-3 | few | . | TRBV20-1 | TGCAGTGCTAGAGGTCAGCGCCTTAGCACAGATACGCAGTATTTT | CSARGQRLSTDTQYF
TRBJ2-5 | . | . | TRBV3-1 | TGTGCCAGCAGCCAAGTCAAGACCCAGTACTTC | CASSQVKTQYF
TRBJ2-5 | . | TRBD2 | TRBV9 | TGTGCCAGCAGCGTAGATGGGGGAGGGCGAGAGACCCAGTACTTC | CASSVDGGGRETQYF
TRBJ2-7 | . | TRBD2 | TRBV12-3/TRBV12-4 | TGTGCCAGCAGCCTAGCGGGAGGGCCGGGGGAGCAGTACTTC | CASSLAGGPGEQYF
TRBJ1-5 | once | . | TRBV5-1 | TGCGCCAAACCGGGGACGTCTAGGGGCAATCAGCCCCAGCATTTT | CAKPGTSRGNQPQHF
TRBJ1-2 | . | . | TRBV30 | TGTGCCTGGGGAGGGGATCCCGACTATGGCTACACCTTC | CAWGGDPDYGYTF
TRBJ1-2 | . | . | TRBV10-3 | TGTGCCATCAGTGAGGGGGGCCCGGGGTCGTCTCACTATGGCTACACCTTC | CAISEGGPGSSHYGYTF
TRBJ2-5 | . | TRBD1 | TRBV12-3/TRBV12-4 | TGTGCCAGCAGTTTAGCGGGACAGCTGGGAAAAGAGACCCAGTACTTC | CASSLAGQLGKETQYF
TRBJ2-1 | . | TRBD2 | TRBV5-1 | TGCGCCAGCAGCCCGGCCCGGGGACTAGCGGGAGGCGGTGAGCAGTTCTTC | CASSPARGLAGGGEQFF
TRBJ2-1 | . | . | TRBV5-1 | TGCGCCAGCAGCATTACCACCTACAATGAGCAGTTCTTC | CASSITTYNEQFF
TRBJ2-7 | few | . | TRBV20-1 | TGCAGTGCCGAACTAGGATCGGCCGAGCAGTACTTC | CSAELGSAEQYF
TRBJ1-6 | . | . | TRBV5-1 | TGCGCCAGCAGCTTGTTTATCACAGGCGGGGGTTCACCCCTCCACTTT | CASSLFITGGGSPLHF
TRBJ1-2 | . | TRBD1 | TRBV5-1 | TGCGCCAGCAGCTTGGCCGGACAGGTACATTATGGCTACACCTTC | CASSLAGQVHYGYTF
TRBJ1-2 | . | . | TRBV12-3/TRBV12-4 | TGTGCCAGCAGTTTACTAGACCGTTCCTATGGCTACACCTTC | CASSLLDRSYGYTF
TRBJ2-1 | . | TRBD2 | TRBV7-9 | TGTGCCAGCAGCCCGGGACTAGCGGGAGAGGGTTCCTACAATGAGCAGTTCTTC | CASSPGLAGEGSYNEQFF
TRBJ1-1 | few | . | TRBV6-5 | TGTGCCAGCAGTTACTCGATAGGGACGGAAGCTTTCTTT | CASSYSIGTEAFF
TRBJ2-5 | many | TRBD2 | TRBV12-3/TRBV12-4 | TGTGCCAGCAGTTTACTAGCGGGAGAGACCCAGTACTTC | CASSLLAGETQYF
TRBJ2-1 | few | . | TRBV3-1 | TGTGCCAGCAGCCACTCAGGATACAATGAGCAGTTCTTC | CASSHSGYNEQFF
TRBJ2-1 | many | TRBD1 | TRBV6-5 | TGTGCCAGCAGTTCCCGGACAGGGGATGAGCAGTTCTTC | CASSSRTGDEQFF
TRBJ2-1 | . | TRBD2 | TRBV6-6 | TGTGCCAGCAGACACCTCACTAGCGGGAGAAATGAGCAGTTCTTC | CASRHLTSGRNEQFF
TRBJ1-2 | . | . | TRBV29-1 | TGCAGCGTTGAGGGGATGGTAGTAGACTATGGCTACACCTTC | CSVEGMVVDYGYTF
TRBJ2-5 | . | . | TRBV25-1 | TGTGCCAGCAGTATGGTGGGGGTCCGCCAAGAGACCCAGTACTTC | CASSMVGVRQETQYF
TRBJ2-1 | . | TRBD2 | TRBV20-1 | TGCAGTGCTAGAGGAGAGCGGGAGGGCGGCAATGAGCAGTTCTTC | CSARGEREGGNEQFF
TRBJ1-5 | . | TRBD1 | TRBV12-3/TRBV12-4 | TGTGCCAGCAGTCCCCTTGGACAGGGTAATCAGCCCCAGCATTTT | CASSPLGQGNQPQHF
TRBJ2-1 | . | . | TRBV7-2 | TGTGCCAGCAGCTTAGTAGGTCTAGATGAGCAGTTCTTC | CASSLVGLDEQFF